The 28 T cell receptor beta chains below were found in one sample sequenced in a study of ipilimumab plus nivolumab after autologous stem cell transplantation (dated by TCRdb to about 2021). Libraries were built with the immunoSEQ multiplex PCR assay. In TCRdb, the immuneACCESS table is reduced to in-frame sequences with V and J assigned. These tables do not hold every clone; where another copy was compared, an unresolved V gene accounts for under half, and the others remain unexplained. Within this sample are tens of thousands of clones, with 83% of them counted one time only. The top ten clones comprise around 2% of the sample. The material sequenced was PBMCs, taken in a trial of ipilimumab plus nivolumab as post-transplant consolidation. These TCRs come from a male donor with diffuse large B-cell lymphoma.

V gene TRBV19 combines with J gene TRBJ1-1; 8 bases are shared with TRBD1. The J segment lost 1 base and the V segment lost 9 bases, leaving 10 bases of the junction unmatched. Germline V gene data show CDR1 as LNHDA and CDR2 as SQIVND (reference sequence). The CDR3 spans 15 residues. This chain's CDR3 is CASTPWGQANTEAFF. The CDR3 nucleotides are TGTGCCAGCACCCCTTGGGGACAGGCGAACACTGAAGCTTTCTTT.

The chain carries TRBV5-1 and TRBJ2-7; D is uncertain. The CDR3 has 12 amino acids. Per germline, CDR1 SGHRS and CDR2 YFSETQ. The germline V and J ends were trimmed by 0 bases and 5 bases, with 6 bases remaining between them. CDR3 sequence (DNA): TGCGCCAGCAGCTTGGGCCAGGACGAGCAGTACTTC. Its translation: CASSLGQDEQYF.

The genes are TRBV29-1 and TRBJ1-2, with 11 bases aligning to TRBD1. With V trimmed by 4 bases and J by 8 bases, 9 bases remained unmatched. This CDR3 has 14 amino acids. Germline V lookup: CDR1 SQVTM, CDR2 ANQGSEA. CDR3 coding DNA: TGCAGCGTTGGCAGACCGGGACAGGGGGGCGGCTACACCTTC. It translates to CSVGRPGQGGGYTF.

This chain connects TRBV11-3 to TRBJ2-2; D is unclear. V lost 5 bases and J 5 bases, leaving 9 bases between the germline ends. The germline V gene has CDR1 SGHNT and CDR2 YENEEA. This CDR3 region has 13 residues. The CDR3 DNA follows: TGTGCCAGCAGCCCAACCCGGACCGGGGAGCTGTTTTTT. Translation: CASSPTRTGELFF.

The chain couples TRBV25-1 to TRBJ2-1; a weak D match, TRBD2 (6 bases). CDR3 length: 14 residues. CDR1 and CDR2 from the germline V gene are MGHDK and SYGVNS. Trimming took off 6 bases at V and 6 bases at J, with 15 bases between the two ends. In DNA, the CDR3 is TGTGCCAGCAGCCCCGATTTGGGGGGCAATGAGCAGTTCTTC. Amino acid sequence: CASSPDLGGNEQFF.

CDR3 DNA: TGTGCCAGCAGCCCGGAGGGTAGCAGAGAGACCCAGTACTTC. Translated: CASSPEGSRETQYF. The genes are TRBV13 and TRBJ2-5; D may be TRBD2 (6 bases). Deletions cut 5 bases from V and 4 bases from J, with 14 bases between. The CDR3 consists of 14 residues. Germline assignment: CDR1 PRHDT and CDR2 FYEKMQ (reference sequence).

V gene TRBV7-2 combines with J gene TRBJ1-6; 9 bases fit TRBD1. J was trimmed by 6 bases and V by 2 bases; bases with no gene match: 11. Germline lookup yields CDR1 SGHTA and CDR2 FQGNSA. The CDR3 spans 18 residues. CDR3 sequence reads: CASSLRGTGRNGNSPLHF. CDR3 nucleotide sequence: TGTGCCAGCAGCTTAAGGGGGACAGGGAGAAACGGTAATTCACCCCTCCACTTT.

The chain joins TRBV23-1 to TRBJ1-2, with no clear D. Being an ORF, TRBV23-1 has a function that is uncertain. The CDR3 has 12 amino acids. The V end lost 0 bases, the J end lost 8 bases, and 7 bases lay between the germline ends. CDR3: CASSQSREGYTF. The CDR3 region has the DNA TGCGCCAGCAGTCAATCCCGGGAGGGCTACACCTTC.

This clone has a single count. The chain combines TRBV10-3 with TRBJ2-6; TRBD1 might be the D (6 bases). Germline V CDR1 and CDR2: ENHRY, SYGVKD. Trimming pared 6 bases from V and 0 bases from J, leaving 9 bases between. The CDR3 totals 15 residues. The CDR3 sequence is CAISGQLSGANVLTF. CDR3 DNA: TGTGCCATCAGCGGACAGCTCTCTGGGGCCAACGTCCTGACTTTC.

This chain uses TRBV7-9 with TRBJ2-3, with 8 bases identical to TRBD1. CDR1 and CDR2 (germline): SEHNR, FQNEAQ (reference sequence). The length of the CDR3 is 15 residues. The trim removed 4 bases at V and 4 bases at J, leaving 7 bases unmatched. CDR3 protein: CASSYWTGLSDTQYF. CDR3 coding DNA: TGTGCCAGCAGCTATTGGACAGGGTTGTCAGATACGCAGTATTTT.

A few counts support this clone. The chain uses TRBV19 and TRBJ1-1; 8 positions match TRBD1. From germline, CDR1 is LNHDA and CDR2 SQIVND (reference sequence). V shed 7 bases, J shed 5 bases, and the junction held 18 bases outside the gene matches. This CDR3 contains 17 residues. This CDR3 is CASTLSRQGSIRTEAFF. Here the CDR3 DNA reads TGTGCCAGTACCCTCTCTCGACAGGGGAGCATAAGGACTGAAGCTTTCTTT.

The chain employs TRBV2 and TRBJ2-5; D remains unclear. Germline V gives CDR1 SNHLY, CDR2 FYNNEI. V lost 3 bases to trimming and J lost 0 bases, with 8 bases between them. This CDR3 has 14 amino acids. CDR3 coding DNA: TGTGCCAGCAGTGACTCGGCGGACCAAGAGACCCAGTACTTC. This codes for CASSDSADQETQYF.

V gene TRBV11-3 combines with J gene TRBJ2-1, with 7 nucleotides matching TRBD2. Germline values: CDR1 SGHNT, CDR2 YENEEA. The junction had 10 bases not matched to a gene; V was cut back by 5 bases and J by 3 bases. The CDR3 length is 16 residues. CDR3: CASSPRRSGDYNEQFF. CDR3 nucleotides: TGTGCCAGCAGCCCCCGCAGGAGCGGGGACTACAATGAGCAGTTCTTC. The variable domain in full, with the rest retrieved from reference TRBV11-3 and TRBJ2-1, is EAGVVQSPRYKIIEKKQPVAFWCNPISGHNTLYWYLQNLGQGPELLIRYENEEAVDDSQLPKDRFSAERLKGVDSTLKIQPAELGDSAVYLCASSPRRSGDYNEQFFGPGTRLTVL.

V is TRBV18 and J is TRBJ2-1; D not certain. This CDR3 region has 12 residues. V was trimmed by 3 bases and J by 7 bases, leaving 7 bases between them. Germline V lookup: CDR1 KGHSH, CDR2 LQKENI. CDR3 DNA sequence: TGTGCCAGCTCACCCCCCCAGAATGAGCAGTTCTTC. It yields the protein CASSPPQNEQFF.

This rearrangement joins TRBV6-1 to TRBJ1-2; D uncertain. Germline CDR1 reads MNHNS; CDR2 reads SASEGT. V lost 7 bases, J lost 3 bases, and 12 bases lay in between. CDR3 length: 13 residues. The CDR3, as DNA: TGTGCCAGCAAAATCAACGGATACTATGGCTACACCTTC. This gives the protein CASKINGYYGYTF.

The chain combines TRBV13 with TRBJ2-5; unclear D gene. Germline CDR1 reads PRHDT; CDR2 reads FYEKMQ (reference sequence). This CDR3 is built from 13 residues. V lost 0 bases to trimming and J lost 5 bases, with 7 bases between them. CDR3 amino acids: CASSLGFGETQYF. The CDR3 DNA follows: TGTGCCAGCAGCTTAGGGTTCGGGGAGACCCAGTACTTC.

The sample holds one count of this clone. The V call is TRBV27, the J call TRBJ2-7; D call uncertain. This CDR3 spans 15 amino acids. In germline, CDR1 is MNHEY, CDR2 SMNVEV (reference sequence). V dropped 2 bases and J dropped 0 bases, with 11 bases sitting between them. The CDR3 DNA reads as TGTGCCAGCAGTTTACGGGCAGTGAGCTCCTACGAGCAGTACTTC. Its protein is CASSLRAVSSYEQYF.

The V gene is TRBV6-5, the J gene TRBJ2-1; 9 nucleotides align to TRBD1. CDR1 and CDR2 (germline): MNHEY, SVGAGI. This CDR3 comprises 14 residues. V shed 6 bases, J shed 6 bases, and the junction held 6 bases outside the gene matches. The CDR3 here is CASSRGQGFNEQFF. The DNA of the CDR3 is TGTGCCAGCAGCCGGGGACAGGGTTTCAATGAGCAGTTCTTC.

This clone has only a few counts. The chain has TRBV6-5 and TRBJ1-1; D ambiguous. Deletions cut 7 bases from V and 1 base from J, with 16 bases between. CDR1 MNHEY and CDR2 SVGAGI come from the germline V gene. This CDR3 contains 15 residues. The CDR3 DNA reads TGTGCCAGCATCCCACCGACCAGCAAGAACACTGAAGCTTTCTTT. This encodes CASIPPTSKNTEAFF.

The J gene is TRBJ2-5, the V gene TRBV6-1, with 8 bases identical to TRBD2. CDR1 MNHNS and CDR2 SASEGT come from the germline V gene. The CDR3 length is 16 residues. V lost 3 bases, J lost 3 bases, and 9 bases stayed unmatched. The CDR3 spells CASSDPGRAGEETQYF. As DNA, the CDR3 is TGTGCCAGCAGTGACCCTGGGCGAGCGGGAGAAGAGACCCAGTACTTC.

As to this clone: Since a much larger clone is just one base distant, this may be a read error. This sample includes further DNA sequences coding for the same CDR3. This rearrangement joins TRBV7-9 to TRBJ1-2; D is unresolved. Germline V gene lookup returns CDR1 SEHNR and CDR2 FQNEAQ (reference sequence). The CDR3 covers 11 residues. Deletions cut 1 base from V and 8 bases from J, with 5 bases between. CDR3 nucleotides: TGTGCCAGCAGCTTAGGTACGGGCTACACCTTC. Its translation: CASSLGTGYTF.

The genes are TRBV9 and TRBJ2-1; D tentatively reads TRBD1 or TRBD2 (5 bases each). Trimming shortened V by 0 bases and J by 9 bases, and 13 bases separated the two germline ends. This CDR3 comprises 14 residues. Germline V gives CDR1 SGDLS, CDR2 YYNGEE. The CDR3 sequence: CASSVDPGRVEQFF. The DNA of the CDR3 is TGTGCCAGCAGCGTAGATCCGGGACGGGTTGAGCAGTTCTTC.

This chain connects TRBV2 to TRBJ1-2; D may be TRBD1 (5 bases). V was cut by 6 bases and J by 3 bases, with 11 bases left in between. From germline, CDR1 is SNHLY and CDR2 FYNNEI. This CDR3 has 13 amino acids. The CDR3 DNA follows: TGTGCCAGCAGCAAGGGGACGGACTATGGCTACACCTTC. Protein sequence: CASSKGTDYGYTF.

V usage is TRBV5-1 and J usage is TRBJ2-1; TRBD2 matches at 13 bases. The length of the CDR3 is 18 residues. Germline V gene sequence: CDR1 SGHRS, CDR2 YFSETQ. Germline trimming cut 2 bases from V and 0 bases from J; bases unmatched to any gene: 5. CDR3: CASSLRTSGGGSYNEQFF. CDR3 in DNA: TGCGCCAGCAGCTTACGGACTAGCGGGGGAGGCTCCTACAATGAGCAGTTCTTC.

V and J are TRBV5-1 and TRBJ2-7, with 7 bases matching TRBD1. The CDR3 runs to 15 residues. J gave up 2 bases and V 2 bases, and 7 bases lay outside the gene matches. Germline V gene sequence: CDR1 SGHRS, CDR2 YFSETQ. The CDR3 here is CASSLPGTVAYEQYF. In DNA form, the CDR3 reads TGCGCCAGCAGCTTACCCGGGACAGTCGCCTACGAGCAGTACTTC.

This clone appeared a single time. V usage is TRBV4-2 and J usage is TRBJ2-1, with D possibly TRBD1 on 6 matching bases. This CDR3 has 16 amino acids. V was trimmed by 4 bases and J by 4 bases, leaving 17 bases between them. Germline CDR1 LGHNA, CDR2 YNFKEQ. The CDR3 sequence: CASSRQPGQIYNEQFF. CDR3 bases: TGTGCCAGCAGCCGACAACCGGGACAAATATACAATGAGCAGTTCTTC.

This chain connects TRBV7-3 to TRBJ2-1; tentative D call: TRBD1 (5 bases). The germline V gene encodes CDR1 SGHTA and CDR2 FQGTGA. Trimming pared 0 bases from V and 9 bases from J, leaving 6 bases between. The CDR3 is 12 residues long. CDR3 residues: CASSLTGREQFF. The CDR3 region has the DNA TGTGCCAGCAGCTTAACGGGGCGTGAGCAGTTCTTC.

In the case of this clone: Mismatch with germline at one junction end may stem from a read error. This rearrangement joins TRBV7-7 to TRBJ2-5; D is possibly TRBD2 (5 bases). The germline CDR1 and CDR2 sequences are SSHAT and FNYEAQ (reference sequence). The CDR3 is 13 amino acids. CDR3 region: CASSTADQETQYF. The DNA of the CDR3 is TGTGCTAGCAGTACAGCGGATCAAGAGACCCAGTACTTC.